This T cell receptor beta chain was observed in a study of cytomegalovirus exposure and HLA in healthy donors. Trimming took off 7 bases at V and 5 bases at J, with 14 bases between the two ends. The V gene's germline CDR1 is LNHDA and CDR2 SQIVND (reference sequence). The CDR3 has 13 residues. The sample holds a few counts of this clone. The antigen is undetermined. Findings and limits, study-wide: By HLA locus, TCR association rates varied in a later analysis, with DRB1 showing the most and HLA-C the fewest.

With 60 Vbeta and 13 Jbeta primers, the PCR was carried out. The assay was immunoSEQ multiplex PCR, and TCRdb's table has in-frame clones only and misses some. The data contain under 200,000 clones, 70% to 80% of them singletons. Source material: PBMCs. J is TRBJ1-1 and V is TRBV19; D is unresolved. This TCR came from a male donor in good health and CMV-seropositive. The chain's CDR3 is CASNQRGGTEAFF. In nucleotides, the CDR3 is TGTGCCAGTAACCAGAGAGGTGGAACTGAAGCTTTCTTT.